A single sample gave rise to the 15 T cell receptor beta chains below, sequenced in a study of response to subunit inactivated influenza vaccine. A single record per CDR3 protein comes from TCRdb applying MiXCR to the RT-PCR reads. This sample has about 500,000 distinct CDR3 sequences, with about an eighth found just once. Specimen: PBMCs from blood, collected around seven weeks after vaccination. These receptors originate from a man in his fifties who received an inactivated influenza vaccine.

This clonotype was seen more than once but under ten times. The V gene is TRBV10-2, the J gene TRBJ1-1, with D possibly being TRBD1 (5 bases). Trimming took 2 bases from V and 1 from J, leaving 8 bases between them. This CDR3 is built from 14 residues. Germline values: CDR1 WSHSY, CDR2 SAAADI. The CDR3 sequence: CASSEGAWNTEAFF. CDR3 coding DNA: TGCGCCAGCAGTGAGGGGGCTTGGAACACTGAAGCTTTCTTT.

The chain carries TRBV19 and TRBJ1-1; 9 nucleotides agree with TRBD1. The CDR3 totals 15 residues. The junction had 8 bases not matched to a gene; V was cut back by 5 bases and J by 4 bases. Germline CDR1 reads LNHDA; CDR2 reads SQIVND (reference sequence). CDR3 DNA: TGTGCCAGTAGTTCAACAGGGGGCGTCGGCACTGAAGCTTTCTTT. Protein: CASSSTGGVGTEAFF.

The chain links TRBV10-3 to TRBJ2-6; possible D gene TRBD1, 5 bases. Trimming removed 4 bases at V and 0 bases at J, with 19 bases between. The CDR3 is 19 residues long. Germline-derived CDR1 and CDR2 are ENHRY and SYGVKD. The CDR3 DNA is TGTGCCATCAGTGGGCCGACAGATTCCTACCTCTCTGGGGCCAACGTCCTGACTTTC. It is translated as CAISGPTDSYLSGANVLTF.

This clonotype came up many times. The CDR3 DNA reads as TGTGCCAGCAGCTTCAATAGGAATCAGCCCCAGCATTTT. This sequence encodes CASSFNRNQPQHF. The chain recombines TRBV11-2 with TRBJ1-5; D unresolved. CDR1 is SGHAT, CDR2 FQNNGV, per germline. This CDR3 is 13 amino acids long. With 3 bases removed from V and 4 bases from J, the gap between germline ends came to 7 bases.

The chain uses TRBV12-3 or TRBV12-4 and TRBJ2-7; D may be TRBD1 or TRBD2 (5 bases each). The CDR3 is made up of 14 amino acids. Trimming took 5 bases from V and 3 from J, leaving 14 bases between them. The CDR3: CASSPTGTNYEQYF. In DNA form, the CDR3 reads TGTGCCAGCAGTCCCACCGGGACCAACTACGAGCAGTACTTC.

Concerning this clonotype: Being one base from a much bigger clone, this may be a read error. The J gene is TRBJ2-3, the V gene TRBV12-3 or TRBV12-4; unclear D gene. CDR3 size: 13 residues. V dropped 3 bases and J dropped 2 bases, with 6 bases sitting between them. This CDR3 is CASSLIDTDTQYF. The CDR3 DNA sequence: TGTGCCAGCAGTTTGATAGACACAGATACGCAGTATTTT.

The rearrangement uses TRBV28 and TRBJ2-3; TRBD1 might be the D (6 bases). V was pared by 3 bases and J by 4 bases, with 11 bases between. Looked up from germline, CDR1 is MDHEN and CDR2 is SYDVKM. CDR3 size: 14 residues. The CDR3 is CASSFTGMSDTQYF. As DNA, the CDR3 is TGTGCCAGCAGTTTCACAGGGATGTCAGATACGCAGTATTTT. Variable domain in full (rest from reference TRBV28 and TRBJ2-3): DVKVTQSSRYLVKRTGEKVFLECVQDMDHENMFWYRQDPGLGLRLIYFSYDVKMKEKGDIPEGYSVSREKKERFSLILESASTNQTSMYLCASSFTGMSDTQYFGPGTRLTVL.

In this sample, this clonotype turned up a few times. CDR3 DNA: TGTGCCAGCAGTTCTCCGGGACTAGCTTCTATCACCGGGGAGCTGTTTTTT. Amino acid sequence: CASSSPGLASITGELFF. The rearrangement uses TRBV27 and TRBJ2-2; TRBD2 aligns across 9 bases. Unmatched junction bases numbered 10, after V lost 4 bases and J lost 4 bases. The V gene's germline CDR1 is MNHEY and CDR2 SMNVEV (reference sequence). The CDR3 runs 17 residues.

This clonotype was found a few times. The chain joins TRBV11-2 to TRBJ2-2; TRBD1 agrees at 8 bases. J gave up 6 bases and V 5 bases, and 5 bases lay outside the gene matches. This CDR3 is built from 14 residues. Per the germline V gene, CDR1 is SGHAT and CDR2 is FQNNGV. The CDR3, as DNA: TGTGCCAGCAGCGCGCAGGGGGCGGCCGGGGAGCTGTTTTTT. Translation: CASSAQGAAGELFF.

This clonotype has at least ten counts. The CDR3 sequence is CSASETGGNNQPQHF. The CDR3, as DNA: TGCAGTGCTAGTGAAACAGGGGGCAACAATCAGCCCCAGCATTTT. The chain is built from TRBV20-1 and TRBJ1-5, with TRBD1 matching 9 bases. V shed 3 bases, J shed 3 bases, and the junction held 6 bases outside the gene matches. Per the germline V gene, CDR1 is DFQATT and CDR2 is SNEGSKA (reference sequence). The CDR3 contains 15 residues.

This clonotype was found a few times. The genes are TRBV15 and TRBJ2-7; maybe TRBD2 (6 bases). In germline, CDR1 is LNHNV, CDR2 YYDKDF (reference sequence). The V end was cut by 1 base, the J end by 7 bases, with 14 bases between. The CDR3 has 14 residues. The CDR3 sequence: CATSRARGLVEQYF. The CDR3, as DNA: TGTGCCACCAGCAGAGCGCGGGGTCTGGTGGAGCAGTACTTC.

CDR3 region: CASSFGQMNTEAFF. The CDR3 DNA reads TGTGCCAGCAGCTTCGGACAAATGAACACTGAAGCTTTCTTT. The chain is built from TRBV5-5 and TRBJ1-1; D is possibly TRBD1 (5 bases). V was shortened by 2 bases and J by 0 bases, with 8 bases between the two germline ends. In germline, CDR1 is SGHKS, CDR2 YYEKEE (reference sequence). This CDR3 comprises 14 residues.

This clonotype showed up just once. The J gene is TRBJ2-5, the V gene TRBV30, with D possibly matching TRBD1 (6 bases). The ends were cut back, 5 bases at V and 2 bases at J, with 18 bases in the middle. This CDR3 contains 15 residues. Germline V gene data show CDR1 as GTSNPN and CDR2 as SVGIG (reference sequence). The CDR3 DNA follows: TGTGCCTGGGCCCAAGGGGCAGGGGCGCAAGAGACCCAGTACTTC. Its protein product is CAWAQGAGAQETQYF. Combining the CDR3 with reference TRBV30 and TRBJ2-5 gives the whole variable domain SQTIHQWPATLVQPVGSPLSLECTVEGTSNPNLYWYRQAAGRGLQLLFYSVGIGQISSEVPQNLSASRPQDRQFILSSKKLLLSDSGFYLCAWAQGAGAQETQYFGPGTRLLVL.

This sequence joins TRBV29-1 and TRBJ2-1; 10 bases are a match to TRBD2. The V gene end was trimmed by 3 bases and the J gene end by 7 bases; junction bases not matched to a gene: 9. The germline CDR1 and CDR2 sequences are SQVTM and ANQGSEA. CDR3 length equals 15 residues. The CDR3 sequence is CSVDALGLAPNEQFF. The DNA of the CDR3 is TGCAGCGTTGACGCCCTGGGACTAGCGCCAAATGAGCAGTTCTTC.

The chain couples TRBV5-1 to TRBJ2-3; 7 nucleotides agree with TRBD2. Trimming removed 4 bases from V and 0 bases from J; junction bases left unmatched: 17. Germline V CDR1 and CDR2: SGHRS, YFSETQ. The CDR3 runs 19 residues. CDR3 loop: CASSPGLGGTTLSTDTQYF. CDR3 nucleotide sequence: TGCGCCAGCAGCCCCGGGTTAGGCGGGACTACCCTTAGCACAGATACGCAGTATTTT.